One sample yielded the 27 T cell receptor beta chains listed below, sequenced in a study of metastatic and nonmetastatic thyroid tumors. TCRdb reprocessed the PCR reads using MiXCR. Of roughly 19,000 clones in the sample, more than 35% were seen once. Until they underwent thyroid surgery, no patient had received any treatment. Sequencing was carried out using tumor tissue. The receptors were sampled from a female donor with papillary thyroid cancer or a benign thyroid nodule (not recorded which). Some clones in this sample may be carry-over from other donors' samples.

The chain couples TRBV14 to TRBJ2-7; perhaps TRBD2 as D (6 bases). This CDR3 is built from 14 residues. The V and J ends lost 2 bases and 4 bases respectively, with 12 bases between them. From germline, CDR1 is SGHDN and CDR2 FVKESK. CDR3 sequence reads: CASSQLYSGYEQYF. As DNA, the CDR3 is TGTGCCAGCAGCCAACTTTACAGCGGGTACGAGCAGTACTTC.

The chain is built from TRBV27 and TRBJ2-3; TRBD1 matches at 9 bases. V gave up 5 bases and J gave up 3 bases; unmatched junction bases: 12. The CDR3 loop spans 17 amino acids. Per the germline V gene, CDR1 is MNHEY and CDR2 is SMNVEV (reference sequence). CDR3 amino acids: CASSKFPGQGVTDTQYF. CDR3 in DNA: TGTGCCAGCAGTAAATTCCCGGGACAGGGAGTTACAGATACGCAGTATTTT.

CDR3 in DNA: TGTGCCAGCAGGAGGGAGAAAGAGACCCAGTACTTC. It specifies CASRREKETQYF. The chain uses TRBV12-3 or TRBV12-4 and TRBJ2-5; TRBD2 is a possible D gene (5 bases). V gave up 6 bases and J gave up 3 bases, with 8 bases separating them. The CDR3 is made up of 12 amino acids.

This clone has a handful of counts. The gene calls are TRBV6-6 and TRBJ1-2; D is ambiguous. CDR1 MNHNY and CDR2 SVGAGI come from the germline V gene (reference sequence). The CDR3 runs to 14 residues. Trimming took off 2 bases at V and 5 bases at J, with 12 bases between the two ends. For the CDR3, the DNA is TGTGCCAGCAGTTACCGGTCGACGGCGTATGGCTACACCTTC. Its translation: CASSYRSTAYGYTF.

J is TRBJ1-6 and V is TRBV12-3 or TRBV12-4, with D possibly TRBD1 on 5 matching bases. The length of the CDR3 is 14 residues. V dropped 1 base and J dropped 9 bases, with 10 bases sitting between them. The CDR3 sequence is CASSLGGTRSPLHF. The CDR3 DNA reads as TGTGCCAGCAGTTTAGGGGGGACCCGTTCACCCCTCCACTTT.

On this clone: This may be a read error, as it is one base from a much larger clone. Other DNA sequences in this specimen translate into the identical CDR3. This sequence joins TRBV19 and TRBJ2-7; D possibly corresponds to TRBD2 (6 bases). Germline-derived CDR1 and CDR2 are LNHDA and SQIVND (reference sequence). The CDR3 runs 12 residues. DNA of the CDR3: TGTGCCAGTAGGGGGGACTCCTACGAGCAATACTTC. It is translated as CASRGDSYEQYF. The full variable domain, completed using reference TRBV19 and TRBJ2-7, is DGGITQSPKYLFRKEGQNVTLSCEQNLNHDAMYWYRQDPGQGLRLIYYSQIVNDFQKGDIAEGYSVSREKKESFPLTVTSAQKNPTAFYLCASRGDSYEQYFGPGTRLTVT.

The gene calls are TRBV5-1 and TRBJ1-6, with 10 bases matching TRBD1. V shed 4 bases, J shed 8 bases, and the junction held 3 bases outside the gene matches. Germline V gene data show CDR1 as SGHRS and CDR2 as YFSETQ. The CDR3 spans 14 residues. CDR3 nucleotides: TGCGCCAGCAGCCTAGGGACAGGGGATTCACCCCTCCACTTT. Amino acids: CASSLGTGDSPLHF.

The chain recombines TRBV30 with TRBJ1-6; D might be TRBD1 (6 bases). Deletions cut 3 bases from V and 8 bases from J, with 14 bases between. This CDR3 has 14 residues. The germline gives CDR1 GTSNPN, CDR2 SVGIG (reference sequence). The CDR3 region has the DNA TGTGCCTGGAGAGGGGGTCGGTTATATTCACCCCTCCACTTT. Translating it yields CAWRGGRLYSPLHF.

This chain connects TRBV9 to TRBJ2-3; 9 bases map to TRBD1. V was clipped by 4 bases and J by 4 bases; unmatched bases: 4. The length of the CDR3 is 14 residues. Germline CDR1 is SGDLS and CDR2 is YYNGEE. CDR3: CASSWDRDSDTQYF. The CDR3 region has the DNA TGTGCCAGCAGCTGGGACAGGGATTCAGATACGCAGTATTTT.

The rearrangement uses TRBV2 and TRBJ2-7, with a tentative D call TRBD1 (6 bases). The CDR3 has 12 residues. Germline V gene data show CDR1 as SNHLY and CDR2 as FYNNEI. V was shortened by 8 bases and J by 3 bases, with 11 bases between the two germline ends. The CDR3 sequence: CASAGTSYEQYF. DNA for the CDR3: TGTGCCAGCGCAGGGACAAGCTACGAGCAGTACTTC.

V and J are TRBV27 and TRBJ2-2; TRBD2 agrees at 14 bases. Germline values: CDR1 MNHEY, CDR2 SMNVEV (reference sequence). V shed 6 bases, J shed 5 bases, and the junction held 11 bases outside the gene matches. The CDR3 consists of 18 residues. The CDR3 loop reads CASSKPGLAGVWTGELFF. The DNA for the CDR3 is TGTGCCAGCAGCAAACCGGGACTAGCGGGAGTGTGGACCGGGGAGCTGTTTTTT.

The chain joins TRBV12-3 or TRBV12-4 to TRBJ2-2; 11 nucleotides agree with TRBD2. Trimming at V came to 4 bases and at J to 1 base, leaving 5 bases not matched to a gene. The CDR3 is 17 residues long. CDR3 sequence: CASSYGTSGLNTGELFF. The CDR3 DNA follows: TGTGCCAGCAGTTACGGGACTAGCGGATTGAACACCGGGGAGCTGTTTTTT.

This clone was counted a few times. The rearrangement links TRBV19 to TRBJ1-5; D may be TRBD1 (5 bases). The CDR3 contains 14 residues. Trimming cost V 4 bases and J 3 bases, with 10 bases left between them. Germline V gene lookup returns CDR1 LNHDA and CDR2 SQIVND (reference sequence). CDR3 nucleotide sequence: TGTGCCAGTAGTAGGACAAACATCAATCAGCCCCAGCATTTT. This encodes CASSRTNINQPQHF.

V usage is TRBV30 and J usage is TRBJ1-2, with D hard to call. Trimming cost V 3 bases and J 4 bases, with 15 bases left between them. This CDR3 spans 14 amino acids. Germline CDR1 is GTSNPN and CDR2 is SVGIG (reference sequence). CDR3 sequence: CAWREGNPSYGYTF. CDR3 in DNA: TGTGCCTGGAGGGAAGGGAATCCTTCCTATGGCTACACCTTC.

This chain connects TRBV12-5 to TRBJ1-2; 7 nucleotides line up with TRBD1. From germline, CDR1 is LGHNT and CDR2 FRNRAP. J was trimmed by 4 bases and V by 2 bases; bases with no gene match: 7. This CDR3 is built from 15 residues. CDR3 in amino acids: CASGLSGQPLYGYTF. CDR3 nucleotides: TGTGCTAGTGGTTTGTCGGGACAGCCTCTCTATGGCTACACCTTC.

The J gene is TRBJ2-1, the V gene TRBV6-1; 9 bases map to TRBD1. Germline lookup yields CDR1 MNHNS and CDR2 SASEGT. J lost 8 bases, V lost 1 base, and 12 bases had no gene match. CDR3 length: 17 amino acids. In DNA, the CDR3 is TGTGCCAGCAGTGAAGGCCGCTGGGACAGGGAAATAGATGAGCAGTTCTTC. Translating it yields CASSEGRWDREIDEQFF.

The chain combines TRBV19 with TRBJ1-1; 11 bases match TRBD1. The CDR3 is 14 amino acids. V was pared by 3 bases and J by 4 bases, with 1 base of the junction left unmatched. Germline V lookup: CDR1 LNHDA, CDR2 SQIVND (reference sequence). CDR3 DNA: TGTGCCAGTAGTATGGACAGGGGGCTCACTGAAGCTTTCTTT. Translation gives CASSMDRGLTEAFF. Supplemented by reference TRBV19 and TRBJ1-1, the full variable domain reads DGGITQSPKYLFRKEGQNVTLSCEQNLNHDAMYWYRQDPGQGLRLIYYSQIVNDFQKGDIAEGYSVSREKKESFPLTVTSAQKNPTAFYLCASSMDRGLTEAFFGQGTRLTVV.

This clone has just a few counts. CDR3 DNA sequence: TGTGCCACCAGCAATCCGGGGGGGCGCACCTACAATGAGCAGTTCTTC. It translates to CATSNPGGRTYNEQFF. The chain has TRBV15 and TRBJ2-1, with 8 bases that match TRBD2. Germline loops: CDR1 LNHNV, CDR2 YYDKDF (reference sequence). Losses at the gene ends were 4 bases for V and 2 bases for J; bases not matched to a gene: 7. The CDR3 has 16 amino acids. Complete variable domain (other parts from reference TRBV15 and TRBJ2-1): DAMVIQNPRYQVTQFGKPVTLSCSQTLNHNVMYWYQQKSSQAPKLLFHYYDKDFNNEADTPDNFQSRRPNTSFCFLDIRSPGLGDTAMYLCATSNPGGRTYNEQFFGPGTRLTVL.

The CDR3 bases are TGTGCCAGCAGTGGGCGTGGGCACCCAAGCTCCTACAATGAGCAGTTCTTC. This sequence encodes CASSGRGHPSSYNEQFF. The chain is built from TRBV6-4 and TRBJ2-1; no clear D. Looked up from germline, CDR1 is MRHNA and CDR2 is SNTAGT. Trimming stripped 4 bases from V and 0 bases from J, with 16 bases between. This CDR3 has 17 amino acids.

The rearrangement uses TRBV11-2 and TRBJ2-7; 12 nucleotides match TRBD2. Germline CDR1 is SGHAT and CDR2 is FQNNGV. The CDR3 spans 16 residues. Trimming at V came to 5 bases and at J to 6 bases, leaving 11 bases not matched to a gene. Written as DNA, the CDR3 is TGTGCCAGCAGCCCGAGGACTAGCGGGAATGTCCTCGAGCAGTACTTC. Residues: CASSPRTSGNVLEQYF.

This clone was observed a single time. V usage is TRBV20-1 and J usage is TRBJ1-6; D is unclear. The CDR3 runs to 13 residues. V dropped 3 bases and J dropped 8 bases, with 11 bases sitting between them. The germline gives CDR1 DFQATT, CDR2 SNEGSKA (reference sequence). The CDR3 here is CSASSQTDSPLHF. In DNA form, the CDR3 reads TGCAGTGCTAGCAGCCAAACGGATTCACCCCTCCACTTT.

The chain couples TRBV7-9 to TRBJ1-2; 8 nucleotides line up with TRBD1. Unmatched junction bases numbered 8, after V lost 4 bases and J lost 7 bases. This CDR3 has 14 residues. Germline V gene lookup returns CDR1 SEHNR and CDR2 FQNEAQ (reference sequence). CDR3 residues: CASSSGQGISGYTF. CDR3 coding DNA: TGTGCCAGCAGCTCAGGACAGGGCATATCTGGCTACACCTTC. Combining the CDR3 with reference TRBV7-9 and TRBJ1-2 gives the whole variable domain DTGVSQNPRHKITKRGQNVTFRCDPISEHNRLYWYRQTLGQGPEFLTYFQNEAQLEKSRLLSDRFSAERPKGSFSTLEIQRTEQGDSAMYLCASSSGQGISGYTFGSGTRLTVV.

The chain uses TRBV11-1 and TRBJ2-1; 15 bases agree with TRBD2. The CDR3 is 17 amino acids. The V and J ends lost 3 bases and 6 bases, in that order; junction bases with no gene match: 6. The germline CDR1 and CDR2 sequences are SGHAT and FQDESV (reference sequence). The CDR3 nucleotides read TGTGCCAGCAGCTTCTCCGGACTAGCGGGGGGGCCCAATGAGCAGTTCTTC. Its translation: CASSFSGLAGGPNEQFF. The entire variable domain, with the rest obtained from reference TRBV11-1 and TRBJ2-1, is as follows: EAEVAQSPRYKITEKSQAVAFWCDPISGHATLYWYRQILGQGPELLVQFQDESVVDDSQLPKDRFSAERLKGVDSTLKIQPAELGDSAMYLCASSFSGLAGGPNEQFFGPGTRLTVL.

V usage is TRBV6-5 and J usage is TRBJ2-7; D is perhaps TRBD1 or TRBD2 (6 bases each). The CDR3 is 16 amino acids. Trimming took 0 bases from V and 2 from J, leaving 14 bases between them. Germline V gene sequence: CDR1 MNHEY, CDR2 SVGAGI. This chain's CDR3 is CASSYSSTRGAYEQYF. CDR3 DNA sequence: TGTGCCAGCAGTTACTCGAGTACTAGGGGGGCCTACGAGCAGTACTTC.

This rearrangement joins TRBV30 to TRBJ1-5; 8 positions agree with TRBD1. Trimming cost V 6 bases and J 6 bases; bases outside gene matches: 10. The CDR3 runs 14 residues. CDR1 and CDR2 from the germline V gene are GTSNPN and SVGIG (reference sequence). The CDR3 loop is CACRRQGSGQPQHF. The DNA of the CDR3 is TGTGCCTGCAGAAGACAGGGGAGCGGTCAGCCCCAGCATTTT.

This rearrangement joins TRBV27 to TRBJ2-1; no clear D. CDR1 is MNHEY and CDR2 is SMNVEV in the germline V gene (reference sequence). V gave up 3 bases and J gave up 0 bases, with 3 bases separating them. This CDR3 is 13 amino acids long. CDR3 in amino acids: CASSFNSYNEQFF. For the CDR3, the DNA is TGTGCCAGCAGTTTTAACTCCTACAATGAGCAGTTCTTC.

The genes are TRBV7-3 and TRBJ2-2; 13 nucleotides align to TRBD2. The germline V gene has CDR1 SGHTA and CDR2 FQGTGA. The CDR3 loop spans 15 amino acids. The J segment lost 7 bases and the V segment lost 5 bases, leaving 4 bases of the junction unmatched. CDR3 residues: CASSRTSGSGGELFF. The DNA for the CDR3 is TGTGCCAGCAGCCGGACTAGCGGGAGCGGCGGGGAGCTGTTTTTT.